This paragraph covers one TCR beta chain sequence. The target of this receptor is not known. Base qualities are not recorded, but no much larger clone differs from it by a single base. The entry originates in a study of T-cell reconstitution after alpha-beta-depleted transplantation in children listed by TCRdb under 2016. Regarding the study in general: Using TCR repertoire profiling, the study followed T-cell immune reconstitution in a quantitative way in children after TCRalphabeta/CD19-depleted allogeneic hematopoietic cell transplantation. Overall study outcomes, separate from this receptor: The apparently early alphabetaT-cell count recovery about two months after transplant was reportedly dependent on only several hundred rapidly expanded clones derived from non-depleted graft cells. The frequencies of hyperexpanded clones fell over the following months, and after one year, T-cell counts and TCRbeta diversity were mostly attributed to newly produced T cells. In some patients, high TCRbeta diversity at day 60 was attributed to recipient T cells and intrathymic progenitors that had survived conditioning.

Libraries came from PCR. Data came from an Illumina HiSeq 2500. Molecular barcoding was employed in the preparation of TCR libraries, with unique molecular identifiers being used to normalize TCRbeta repertoire quantification. TCRdb applied fastp at Q25 and MiXCR to the public reads, then kept only in-frame beta chains. One record per CDR3 amino acid sequence lists the most common genes and DNA. For this sample there are approximately 210,000 distinct CDR3 sequences; around a sixth appear just once. The top ten clones comprise about 39% of the sample. The treatment or condition label corresponds to: allogeneic hematopoietic cell transplantation with graft depleted of TCRalphabeta T cells and CD19 B cells. The transplant recipients were children given TCRalphabeta/CD19-depleted allogeneic hematopoietic cell grafts. V is trimmed back by 2 bases and J by 8 bases, and the junction contains 9 bases that no gene match accounts for. The germline V gene encodes CDR1 MNHEY and CDR2 SMNVEV (reference sequence). Reading from cysteine to phenylalanine, the CDR3 counts 17 amino acids. The retained sequence is limited to the CDR3, 51 bases, with the frame set at the first base.

The TCR comes from a male patient aged 2-9 years who had a stem cell transplant for acute lymphoblastic leukemia, so the T cells may come from the graft donor. The material was PBMCs, mostly from graft donor cells, obtained 360 days after TCRalphabeta/CD19-depleted stem cell transplant. Rearrangement joined TRBV27 to TRBJ2-1; 13 bases in between match TRBD2. Here is the DNA: TGTGCCAGCAGTTTACCCGGGACTAGCGGGGTATCCTATGAGCAGTTCTTC. Its protein reads: CASSLPGTSGVSYEQFF.